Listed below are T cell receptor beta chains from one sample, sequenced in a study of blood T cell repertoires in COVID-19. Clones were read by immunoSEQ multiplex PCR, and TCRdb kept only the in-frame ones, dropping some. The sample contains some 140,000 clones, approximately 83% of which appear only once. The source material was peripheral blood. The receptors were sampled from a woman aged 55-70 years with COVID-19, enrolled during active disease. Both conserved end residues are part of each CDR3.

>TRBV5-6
CASSLVGSGLNYGYTF
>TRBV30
CAWSGIRNSPLHF
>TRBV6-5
CASNRGGDTEAFF
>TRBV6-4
CASKIEAGANVLTF
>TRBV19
CASSRTGNTEAFF
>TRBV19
CASSSPGGRSGNTIYF
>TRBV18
CASSPNRANTEAFF
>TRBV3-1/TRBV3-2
CASSQDVGGAFF
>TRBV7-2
CASSLELAANTGELFF
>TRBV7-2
CASSLVRVGNEQFF
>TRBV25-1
CASSGPQNWNTEAFF
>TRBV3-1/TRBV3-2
CASSPRTGRRTEAFF
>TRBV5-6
CASSFGRGSYGYTF
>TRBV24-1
CATSDSDRGNTEAFF
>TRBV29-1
CSVLGQGALLIANTEAFF
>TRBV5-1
CASSLAMFLAGKETQYF
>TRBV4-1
CASSQGTEGNEKLFF
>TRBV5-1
CASSPGHRNYGYTF
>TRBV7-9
CASSLGRDEQFF
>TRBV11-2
CASSLYPGNYGYTF
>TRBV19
CASSIYWGQGNQPQHF
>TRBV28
CASSVQGRYGYTF
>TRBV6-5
CASKTRGQGGTEAFF
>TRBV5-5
CASSLGRSSYNEQFF
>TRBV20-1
CSAKLGTEAFF
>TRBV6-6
CASSYPDRRDQPQHF
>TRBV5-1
CASSLIGTTNTEAFF
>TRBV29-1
CSVAPLPGQPQHF
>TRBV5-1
CASSLASSGRAADTQYF
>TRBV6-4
CARRDREGNQPQHF
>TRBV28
CASSLGVGNQPQHF
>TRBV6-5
CASSRVGGNTIYF
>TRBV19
CASSYRSGPYNSPLHF
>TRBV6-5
CASNPGGPYGYTF
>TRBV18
CASSPGQREAFF
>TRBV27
CASSLRGGQETQYF